One T cell receptor (beta chain) is described in this entry. This clone appeared a few times. What this receptor recognizes is not known. The record has no base qualities; no much larger clone is one base away. The High Capacity cDNA Reverse Transcription Kit was used to reverse transcribe all of the isolated RNA, meaning that expressed TCRB transcripts were what got sequenced. Deep immunoSEQ sequencing was performed on naive, central memory and regulatory T cell samples, with an average of about 4 million total reads per sample. Sorted cells were lysed in RLT buffer, and RNA was extracted using DNase-treated RNeasy Micro or Mini kits according to cell number. To prevent cross-contamination, each cell subset was processed individually, whereas patient and healthy donor samples were processed jointly. Using the immunoSEQ multiplex PCR, TCRB sequences were amplified from cDNA into 87-bp fragments spanning the CDR3 region. The amplicons were sequenced using the Illumina HiSeq platform. The original pipeline was this. Synthetic template baselines were used to correct PCR bias computationally, reads within Hamming distance 2 were collapsed together, and singletons that could not be merged were discarded. Reads were aligned to IMGT to assign V, D and J genes, CDR3 length, and insertions or deletions at six rearrangement sites. Within each subset, clonotype counts were normalized to sorted cell number, after which true diversity and Gini coefficients were computed with the tcR R package. Repertoire sharing was quantified using the overlap coefficient calculated on TCRB nucleotide sequences. TCRdb took over this immuneACCESS table, retaining in-frame rearrangements with V and J assigned. Such tables are incomplete; in checked studies, under half of the missing clones stem from an unresolved V gene, and the remainder is unexplained. The V and J calls and clone size come from that table; D and trimming were worked out from the DNA. This sample has about 150,000 clones in its table, and 8.5% to 14% of those were observed once. The ten most abundant clones make up approximately 2% of the sample.

The data were taken from a study of beta chain features in type 1 diabetes (dated 2018 in TCRdb). Concerning the study at large: Mean age, gender distribution, total cell number and subset yield were not different between patients and healthy donors. Across all samples, 107,917,701 sorted cells were examined, and cell number per subset correlated strongly with RNA yield. In the study, recently diagnosed type 1 diabetes patients and matched healthy donors were compared on the TCRB repertoires of their sorted circulating CD4+ T cell subsets. Whereas all 30 or so donors provided naive and central memory subsets, regulatory and stem cell-like memory subsets were isolated from just 8 patients and about eight healthy donors. Beyond this particular receptor, the publication reports: Because cDNA was sequenced instead of genomic DNA, activated cells with high expression could be over-represented, although the groups did not differ in activation or CD3 levels. At VDJ recombination sites, type 1 diabetes patients had fewer insertions and more deleted nucleotides, which implies abnormalities in thymic rearrangement. In all four CD4+ subsets, TCRB CDR3 length was moderately but significantly shorter in type 1 diabetes patients. Naive, central memory and regulatory TCRB repertoires appeared to be more alike among patients than among healthy donors. Because the HLA sub-analyses included only small numbers of individuals, any influence of HLA type on TCRB rearrangement was left unresolved. PCR might favor shorter templates, but patient and control samples were amplified and corrected together, so any skew would affect both groups equally.

After removal of 6 bases from V and 7 bases from J, the junction retains 9 bases not matched to a gene. Including the terminal cysteine and phenylalanine, the CDR3 comprises 14 residues. The kept DNA is CDR3 alone, 42 bases in frame from the first base. The germline V gene gives CDR1 as MDHEN and CDR2 as SYDVKM. From each donor, a single peripheral blood sample of about 100 mL on average was drawn into heparinised tubes. Naive, central memory, regulatory and stem cell-like memory CD4+ T cells were sorted on a BD FACSAria II using a panel including CD45RO, CCR7, CD25, CD127, CD95 and CD27. All sorted populations exceeded 95% purity. Right away, PBMCs were isolated by Lymphoprep density gradient centrifugation and were stained directly, with no culture step. To minimize batch effects, samples were stained and sorted in pairs, one healthy donor with one patient per experiment.

The material sequenced was central memory CD4+ T cells from blood. This receptor was identified in a man between 18 and 29 years old in good health. The chain uses TRBV28 and TRBJ1-5, and 7 bases in between align with TRBD1. The DNA sequence follows: TGTGCCAGCAGCCCCGGCAGGGGGGAACAGCCCCAGCATTTT. It encodes CASSPGRGEQPQHF.